This T cell receptor (beta chain) was found in a study of tissue T cells after allogeneic stem cell transplantation. Study information: Pathologist H&E review favored samples with visible lymphocytes for sequencing among multiple samples.

Sequencing was performed with immunoSEQ multiplex PCR; in TCRdb, only in-frame clones are kept and a portion is missing. The sample has about 4,000 clones, about 74% seen once. Non-transplant comparator patients with other cancers had at least five gastrointestinal samples and no known gastrointestinal disease. This CDR3 has 14 amino acids. Germline assignment: CDR1 GTSNPN and CDR2 SVGIG (reference sequence). Trimming shortened V by 1 base and J by 4 bases, and 10 bases separated the two germline ends. Study outcomes and limitations: Anatomically similar tissues had similar TCR repertoires within each patient.

As for this clone: No antigen is known for it.

Sequenced here: left colon tissue, sampled at autopsy. The TCR comes from a woman aged 18-55 years with breast cancer. This chain links TRBV30 with TRBJ2-2; D is perhaps TRBD1 or TRBD2 (6 bases each). Here the CDR3 reads CAWSGGASTGELFF. In DNA form, the CDR3 reads TGTGCCTGGAGTGGGGGGGCGTCCACCGGGGAGCTGTTTTTT.